This T cell receptor (beta chain) was documented in a study of blood T cell repertoires in COVID-19 (dated by TCRdb to 2019 to 2021). In the study overall: Samples from collaborators originated in the United States, Italy and Spain and spanned both the acute and convalescent phases of COVID-19. The material from the prospective study consisted of cDNA or gDNA derived from T cells, B-cell-depleted T cells, or PBMCs. The dataset comprised deeply sampled blood TCRbeta repertoires from subjects exposed to, actively infected with, or recovered from COVID-19. A freely available public database, intended as a resource for researchers studying the immune response to SARS-CoV-2, is where the repertoires were released. Samples came from the ongoing ImmuneRACE study (first 160 participants) plus 1,254 subjects from 6 global collaborators. A de-identified subject ID, COVID-19 status, age in years and sex were almost always included in the sample metadata. HLA class I and class II types, where available, came from metadata supplied by the sample provider rather than from assay-based typing. Here is what the overall study found, with its caveats: The quantity of clinical and demographic metadata differed by source and by participant and was supplied without curation.

One collaborating source in Seattle enrolled patients while the patients were actively infected and followed the patients over time throughout the course of disease. Each collaborating institution followed its own protocols to collect whole blood in K2EDTA tubes. For TCRbeta analysis, collaborator samples were shipped as frozen whole blood, as isolated PBMCs, or as DNA extracted from either sample type. Including cysteine and phenylalanine, the CDR3 has 15 amino acids. Just CDR3 DNA is preserved here, 45 bases in frame from base 1. CDR1 and CDR2, looked up from the germline V gene, are ENHRY and SYGVKD. V and J lose 0 bases and 6 bases, and a span of 14 bases separates them. On this clone itself: No antigen is known for it. It has no much larger one-base neighbor in the sample; base qualities were not kept.

TCRbeta CDR3 regions were amplified from genomic DNA by means of the immunoSEQ Assay, a bias-controlled multiplex PCR. As for the authors' bioinformatics: The number of nucleated cells in each sample was estimated from the amplification of reference gene primers within the assay. To quantify the absolute abundance of each unique TCRbeta CDR3 rearrangement, sequence reads were collapsed and filtered. For each sample, productive Simpson clonality was calculated by taking the square root of Simpson's diversity index across productive rearrangements. This immuneACCESS table, as held by TCRdb, lists in-frame sequences with V and J called but not all clones. Of the missing ones, under half trace to an unresolved V gene in checked studies; the others have no known cause. Clone size and the V and J calls come from that table; the DNA yielded D and trimming. The sample table lists over 200,000 clones, more than 80% of them with a count of one. The leading ten clones occupy roughly 3% of the sample.

What was sequenced was peripheral blood. This sequence originates from a young man with COVID-19, enrolled during active disease. This chain joins TRBV10-3 to TRBJ1-2; there is no confident call for the D gene. The CDR3 corresponds to CAISESYAGSDGYTF. DNA sequence: TGTGCCATCAGTGAGTCTTACGCAGGATCCGATGGCTACACCTTC.